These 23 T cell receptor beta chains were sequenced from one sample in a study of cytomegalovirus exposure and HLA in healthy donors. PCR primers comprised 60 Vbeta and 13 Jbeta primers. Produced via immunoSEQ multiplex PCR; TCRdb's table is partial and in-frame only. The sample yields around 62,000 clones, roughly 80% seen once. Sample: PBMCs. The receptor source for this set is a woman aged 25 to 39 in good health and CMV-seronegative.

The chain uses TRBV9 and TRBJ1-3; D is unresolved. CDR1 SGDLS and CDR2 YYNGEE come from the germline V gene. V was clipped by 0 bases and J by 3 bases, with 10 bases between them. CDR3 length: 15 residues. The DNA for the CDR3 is TGTGCCAGCAGCGTAGACCCAGGAGGTGGAAACACCATATATTTT. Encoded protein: CASSVDPGGGNTIYF.

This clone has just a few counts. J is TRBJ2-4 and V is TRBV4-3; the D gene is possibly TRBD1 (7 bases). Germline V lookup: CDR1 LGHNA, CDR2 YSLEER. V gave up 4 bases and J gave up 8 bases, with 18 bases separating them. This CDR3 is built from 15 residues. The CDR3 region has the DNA TGCGCCAGCAGCCCGAGAACAGGGGAGGAGGACATTCAGTACTTC. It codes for CASSPRTGEEDIQYF.

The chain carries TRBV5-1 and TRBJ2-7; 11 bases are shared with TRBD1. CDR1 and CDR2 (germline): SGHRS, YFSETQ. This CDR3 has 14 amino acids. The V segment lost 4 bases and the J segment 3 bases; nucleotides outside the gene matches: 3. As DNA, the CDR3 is TGCGCCAGCAGCCGGGACAGGGGGGACTACGAGCAGTACTTC. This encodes CASSRDRGDYEQYF.

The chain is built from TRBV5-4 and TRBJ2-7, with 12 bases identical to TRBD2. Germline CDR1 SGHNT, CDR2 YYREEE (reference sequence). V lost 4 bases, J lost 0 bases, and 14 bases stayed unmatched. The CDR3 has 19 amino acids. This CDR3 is CASSQRPRLAGALSYEQYF. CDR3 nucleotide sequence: TGTGCCAGCAGCCAACGGCCACGACTAGCGGGGGCCCTCTCCTACGAGCAGTACTTC.

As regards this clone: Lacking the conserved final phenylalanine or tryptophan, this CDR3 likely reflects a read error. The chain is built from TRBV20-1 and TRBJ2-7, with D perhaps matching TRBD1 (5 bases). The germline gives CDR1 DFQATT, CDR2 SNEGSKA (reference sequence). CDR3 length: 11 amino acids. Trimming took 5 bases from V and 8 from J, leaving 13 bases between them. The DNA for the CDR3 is TGCAGTGCTGCGCTGCAGGGAAAGCAGTACCTC. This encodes CSAALQGKQYL.

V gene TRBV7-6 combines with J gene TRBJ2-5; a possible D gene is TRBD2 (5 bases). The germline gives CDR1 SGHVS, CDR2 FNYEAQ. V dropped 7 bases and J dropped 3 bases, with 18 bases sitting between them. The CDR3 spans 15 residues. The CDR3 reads CASNPLKTREETQYF. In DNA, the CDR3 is TGTGCCAGCAATCCCCTCAAAACTAGGGAAGAGACCCAGTACTTC.

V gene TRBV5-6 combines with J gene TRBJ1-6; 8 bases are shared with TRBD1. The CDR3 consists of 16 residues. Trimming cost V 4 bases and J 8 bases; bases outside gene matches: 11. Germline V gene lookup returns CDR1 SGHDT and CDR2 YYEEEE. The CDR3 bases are TGTGCCAGCAGCGGACCCTGGACAGGGAGACATTCACCCCTCCACTTT. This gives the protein CASSGPWTGRHSPLHF.

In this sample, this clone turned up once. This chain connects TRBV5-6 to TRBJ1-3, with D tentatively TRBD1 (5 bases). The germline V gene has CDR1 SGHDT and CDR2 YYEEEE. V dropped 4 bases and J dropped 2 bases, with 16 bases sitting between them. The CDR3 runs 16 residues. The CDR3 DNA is TGTGCCAGCAGCCGCATACAAGGGGTGGCTGGAAACACCATATATTTT. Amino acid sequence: CASSRIQGVAGNTIYF.

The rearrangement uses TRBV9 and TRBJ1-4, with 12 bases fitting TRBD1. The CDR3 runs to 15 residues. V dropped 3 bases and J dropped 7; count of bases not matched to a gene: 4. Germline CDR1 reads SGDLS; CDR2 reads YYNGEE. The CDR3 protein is CASSGGTGGGEKLFF. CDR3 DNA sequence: TGTGCCAGCAGCGGGGGGACAGGGGGCGGTGAAAAACTGTTTTTT.

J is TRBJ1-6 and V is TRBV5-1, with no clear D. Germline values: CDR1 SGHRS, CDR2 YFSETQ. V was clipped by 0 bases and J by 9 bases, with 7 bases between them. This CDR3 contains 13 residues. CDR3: CASSLGERSPLHF. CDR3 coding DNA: TGCGCCAGCAGCTTGGGCGAACGTTCACCCCTCCACTTT.

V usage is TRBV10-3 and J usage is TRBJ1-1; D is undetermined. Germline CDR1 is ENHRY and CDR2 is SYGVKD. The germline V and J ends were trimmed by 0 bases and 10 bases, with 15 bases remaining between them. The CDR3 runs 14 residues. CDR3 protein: CAISESIGREGAFF. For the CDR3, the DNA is TGTGCCATCAGTGAGTCGATCGGGAGGGAGGGAGCTTTCTTT.

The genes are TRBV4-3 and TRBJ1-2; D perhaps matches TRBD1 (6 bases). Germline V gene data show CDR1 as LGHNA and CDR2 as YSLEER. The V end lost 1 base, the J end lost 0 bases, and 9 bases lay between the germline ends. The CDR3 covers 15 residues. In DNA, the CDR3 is TGCGCCAGCAGCCAAGTTCCAGGGGCTAACTATGGCTACACCTTC. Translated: CASSQVPGANYGYTF.

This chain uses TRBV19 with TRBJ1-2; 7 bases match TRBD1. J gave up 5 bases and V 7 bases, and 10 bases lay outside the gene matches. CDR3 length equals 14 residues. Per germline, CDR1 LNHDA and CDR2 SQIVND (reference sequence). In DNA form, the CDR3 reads TGTGCCAGTAATCGGAGGGGGCAATGGTATGGCTACACCTTC. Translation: CASNRRGQWYGYTF.

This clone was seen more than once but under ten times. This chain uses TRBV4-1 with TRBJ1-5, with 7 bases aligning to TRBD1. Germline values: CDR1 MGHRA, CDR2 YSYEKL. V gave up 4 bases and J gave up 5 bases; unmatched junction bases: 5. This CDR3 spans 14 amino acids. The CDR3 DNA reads TGCGCCAGCAGCCCCGGGCAGGGGGATCAGCCCCAGCATTTT. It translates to CASSPGQGDQPQHF.

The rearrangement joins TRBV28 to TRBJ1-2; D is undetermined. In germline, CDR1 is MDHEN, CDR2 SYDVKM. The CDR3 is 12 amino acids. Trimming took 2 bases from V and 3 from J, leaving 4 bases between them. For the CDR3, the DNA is TGTGCCAGCAGTTTAAACTACTATGGCTACACCTTC. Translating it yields CASSLNYYGYTF.

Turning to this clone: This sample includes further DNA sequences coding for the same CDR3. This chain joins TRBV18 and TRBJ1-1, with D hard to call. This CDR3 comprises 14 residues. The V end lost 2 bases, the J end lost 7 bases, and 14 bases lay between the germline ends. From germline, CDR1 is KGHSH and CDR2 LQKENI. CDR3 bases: TGTGCCAGCTCACCAGGACCGACGGGGAGTGAAGCTTTCTTT. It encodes CASSPGPTGSEAFF.

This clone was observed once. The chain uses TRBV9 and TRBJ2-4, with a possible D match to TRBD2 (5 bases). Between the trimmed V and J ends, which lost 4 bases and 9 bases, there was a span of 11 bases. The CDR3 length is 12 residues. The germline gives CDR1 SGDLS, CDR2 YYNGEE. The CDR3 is CASSSDYSIQYF. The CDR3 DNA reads TGTGCCAGCAGCTCAGACTACAGCATTCAGTACTTC.

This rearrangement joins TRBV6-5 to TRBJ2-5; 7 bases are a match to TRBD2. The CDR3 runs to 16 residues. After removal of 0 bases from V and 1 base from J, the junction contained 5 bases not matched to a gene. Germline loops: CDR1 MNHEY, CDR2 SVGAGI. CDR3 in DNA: TGTGCCAGCAGTTACTCGGGCACGGGGGGCCAAGAGACCCAGTACTTC. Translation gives CASSYSGTGGQETQYF.

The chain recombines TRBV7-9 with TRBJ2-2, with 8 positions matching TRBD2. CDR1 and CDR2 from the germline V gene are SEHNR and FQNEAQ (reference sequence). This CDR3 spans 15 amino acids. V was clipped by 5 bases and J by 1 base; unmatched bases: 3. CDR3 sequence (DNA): TGTGCCAGCAGCCGGACTAGCAGGAACACCGGGGAGCTGTTTTTT. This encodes CASSRTSRNTGELFF.

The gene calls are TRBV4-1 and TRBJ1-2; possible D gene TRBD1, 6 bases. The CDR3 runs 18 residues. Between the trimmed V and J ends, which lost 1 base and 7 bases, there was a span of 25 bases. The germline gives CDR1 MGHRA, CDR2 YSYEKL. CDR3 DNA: TGCGCCAGCAGCCAAGGTTTAGGGGTACCAGGAATCAGGGGTGGCTACACCTTC. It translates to CASSQGLGVPGIRGGYTF.

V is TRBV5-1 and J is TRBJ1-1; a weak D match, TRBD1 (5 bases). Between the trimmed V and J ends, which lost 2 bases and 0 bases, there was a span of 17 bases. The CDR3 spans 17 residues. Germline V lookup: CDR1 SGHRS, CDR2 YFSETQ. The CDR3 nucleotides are TGCGCCAGCAGCTTATTTTTACAGGAGCCTTTGAACACTGAAGCTTTCTTT. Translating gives CASSLFLQEPLNTEAFF.

The CDR3 reads CASSLGTILTTTNEKLFF. The DNA for the CDR3 is TGTGCCAGCAGCTTAGGGACAATTCTTACAACAACTAATGAAAAACTGTTTTTT. The chain employs TRBV7-2 and TRBJ1-4, with a possible D match to TRBD1 (5 bases). V shed 1 base and J shed 0 bases, with 15 bases lying between them. CDR1 is SGHTA, CDR2 FQGNSA, per germline. The CDR3 extends over 18 amino acids. The complete variable domain, with remaining parts taken from reference TRBV7-2 and TRBJ1-4, reads GAGVSQSPSNKVTEKGKDVELRCDPISGHTALYWYRQSLGQGLEFLIYFQGNSAPDKSGLPSDRFSAERTGGSVSTLTIQRTQQEDSAVYLCASSLGTILTTTNEKLFFGSGTQLSVL.

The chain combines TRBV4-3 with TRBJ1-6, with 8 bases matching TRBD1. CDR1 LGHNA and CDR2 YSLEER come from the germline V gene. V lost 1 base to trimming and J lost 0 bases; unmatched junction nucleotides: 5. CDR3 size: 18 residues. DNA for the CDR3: TGCGCCAGCAGCCAAGTGTCGCAGGGGGCCTCCTATAATTCACCCCTCCACTTT. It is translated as CASSQVSQGASYNSPLHF.